The 26 T cell receptor beta chains given below trace back to one sample, sequenced in a study of blood T cell repertoires in COVID-19. Produced via immunoSEQ multiplex PCR; TCRdb's table is partial and in-frame only. The table includes 200,000 or so clones, 86% detected once. The material sequenced was PBMCs or T cells enriched from blood (not recorded which). The receptors derive from a woman aged 40 to 50 with acute COVID-19.

This chain links TRBV5-6 with TRBJ1-2, with TRBD1 matching 7 bases. The CDR3 loop spans 15 amino acids. Germline loops: CDR1 SGHDT, CDR2 YYEEEE. The V and J ends lost 3 bases and 4 bases, in that order; junction bases with no gene match: 9. The CDR3 DNA is TGTGCCAGCAGCTCGACAGGGAAAGGACCCTATGGCTACACCTTC. Encoded protein: CASSSTGKGPYGYTF.

The chain recombines TRBV6-5 with TRBJ1-6; D not resolved. The CDR3 contains 14 residues. The germline V gene encodes CDR1 MNHEY and CDR2 SVGAGI. V shed 4 bases and J shed 7 bases, with 11 bases lying between them. In DNA form, the CDR3 reads TGTGCCAGCAGTTTAGAGGACTTCAATTCACCCCTCCACTTT. Amino acid sequence: CASSLEDFNSPLHF.

This clone was seen a few times. The V gene is TRBV20-1, the J gene TRBJ2-7, with TRBD2 as a possible D gene (6 bases). Germline V gene sequence: CDR1 DFQATT, CDR2 SNEGSKA (reference sequence). Trimming removed 3 bases from V and 1 base from J, with 10 bases in between. The CDR3 sequence is 13 residues long. As DNA, the CDR3 is TGCAGTGCTAGTCTAGGGAGGTCCTACGAGCAGTACTTC. It yields the protein CSASLGRSYEQYF.

V and J are TRBV19 and TRBJ2-6; unclear D gene. Germline values: CDR1 LNHDA, CDR2 SQIVND (reference sequence). Trimming removed 3 bases at V and 0 bases at J, with 3 bases between. CDR3 length: 14 residues. The CDR3, as DNA: TGTGCCAGTAGTATCTCCTCTGGGGCCAACGTCCTGACTTTC. It is translated as CASSISSGANVLTF.

V is TRBV5-1 and J is TRBJ2-3, with 7 bases matching TRBD1. Germline V gene lookup returns CDR1 SGHRS and CDR2 YFSETQ. The CDR3 covers 12 residues. V dropped 4 bases and J dropped 6; count of bases not matched to a gene: 2. The CDR3 spells CASSARGDTQYF. Written as DNA, the CDR3 is TGCGCCAGCAGCGCCAGGGGGGATACGCAGTATTTT.

V is TRBV11-1 and J is TRBJ1-2; possible D gene TRBD1, 5 bases. V lost 4 bases and J 12 bases, leaving 18 bases between the germline ends. The CDR3 totals 13 residues. Germline values: CDR1 SGHAT, CDR2 FQDESV (reference sequence). The CDR3 bases are TGTGCCAGCAGCTACGAGCCCGGGACTGCTAACACCTTC. It specifies CASSYEPGTANTF.

The rearrangement links TRBV20-1 to TRBJ2-7, with D perhaps matching TRBD2 (6 bases). Germline loops: CDR1 DFQATT, CDR2 SNEGSKA (reference sequence). The length of the CDR3 is 11 residues. Trimming took off 5 bases at V and 4 bases at J, with 9 bases between the two ends. The CDR3 loop is CSAAEGYEQYF. The CDR3 DNA is TGCAGTGCTGCGGAGGGATACGAGCAGTACTTC.

J is TRBJ1-1 and V is TRBV28; no clear D gene. Germline lookup yields CDR1 MDHEN and CDR2 SYDVKM. The CDR3 length is 14 residues. Trimming stripped 5 bases from V and 5 bases from J, with 15 bases between. The CDR3 DNA is TGTGCCAGCAGTGCCAACCTTCGAGGGACTGAAGCTTTCTTT. Its translation: CASSANLRGTEAFF. The variable domain in full, completed from reference TRBV28 and TRBJ1-1, reads DVKVTQSSRYLVKRTGEKVFLECVQDMDHENMFWYRQDPGLGLRLIYFSYDVKMKEKGDIPEGYSVSREKKERFSLILESASTNQTSMYLCASSANLRGTEAFFGQGTRLTVV.

This sequence joins TRBV5-1 and TRBJ2-3, with TRBD2 matching over 14 bases. Germline loops: CDR1 SGHRS, CDR2 YFSETQ. The CDR3 runs to 16 residues. The V and J ends lost 4 bases and 2 bases, in that order; junction bases with no gene match: 3. CDR3 in DNA: TGCGCCAGCAGCCGGACTAGCGGGGGGTACACAGATACGCAGTATTTT. As protein: CASSRTSGGYTDTQYF.

V gene TRBV7-9 combines with J gene TRBJ2-1, with 10 bases fitting TRBD2. V trimming: 3 bases; J trimming: 3 bases; junction bases outside the gene matches: 2. From germline, CDR1 is SEHNR and CDR2 FQNEAQ (reference sequence). This CDR3 spans 15 amino acids. The CDR3 region is CASSFLAGVYNEQFF. In DNA, the CDR3 is TGTGCCAGCAGCTTCCTAGCGGGGGTCTACAATGAGCAGTTCTTC.

The CDR3 DNA is TGTGCCAGCTCGAGACCCGGGCAGGGGGCTAGGAAGCCCCAGCATTTT. Its translation is CASSRPGQGARKPQHF. The rearrangement links TRBV2 to TRBJ1-5; 8 positions agree with TRBD1. Germline CDR1 SNHLY, CDR2 FYNNEI. V trimming: 8 bases; J trimming: 8 bases; junction bases outside the gene matches: 17. The CDR3 loop spans 16 amino acids.

The chain is built from TRBV12-5 and TRBJ1-2, with D maybe TRBD1 (6 bases). With 5 bases removed from V and 1 base from J, the gap between germline ends came to 8 bases. Per germline, CDR1 LGHNT and CDR2 FRNRAP. This CDR3 region has 13 residues. CDR3 nucleotides: TGTGCTAGTGGTGGACAGCTTAACTATGGCTACACCTTC. Amino acids: CASGGQLNYGYTF.

The CDR3 DNA reads as TGTGCCAGCCGCGCACGGCAGGGGGCGGGGAATGAGCAGTTCTTC. Translated, it gives CASRARQGAGNEQFF. The rearrangement joins TRBV11-2 to TRBJ2-1; 8 bases line up with TRBD1. The CDR3 runs to 15 residues. The V segment lost 8 bases and the J segment 7 bases; nucleotides outside the gene matches: 13. Germline V gene lookup returns CDR1 SGHAT and CDR2 FQNNGV.

This rearrangement joins TRBV12-3 or TRBV12-4 to TRBJ2-2, with D tentatively TRBD2 (5 bases). CDR3 length equals 13 residues. The V end lost 6 bases, the J end lost 7 bases, and 12 bases lay between the germline ends. The CDR3 coding sequence is TGTGCCAGCAGGCTAATTCGGGGCGGGGAGCTGTTTTTT. Translated, it gives CASRLIRGGELFF.

This sequence joins TRBV5-5 and TRBJ2-3; D unclear. From germline, CDR1 is SGHKS and CDR2 YYEKEE (reference sequence). The CDR3 is made up of 15 amino acids. V was trimmed by 0 bases and J by 3 bases, leaving 11 bases between them. The CDR3 sequence is CASSLVLALTDTQYF. The CDR3 DNA reads TGTGCCAGCAGCTTGGTCTTGGCATTAACAGATACGCAGTATTTT.

This sequence joins TRBV6-1 and TRBJ1-6; D not resolved. Trimming left V 4 bases short and J 3 bases short, with 13 bases between. This CDR3 contains 16 residues. Per the germline V gene, CDR1 is MNHNS and CDR2 is SASEGT. Here the CDR3 reads CASSADSFFYNSPLHF. In nucleotides, the CDR3 is TGTGCCAGCAGTGCAGACTCGTTCTTCTATAATTCACCCCTCCACTTT.

V and J are TRBV11-2 and TRBJ2-1; TRBD1 agrees at 9 bases. Trimming cost V 5 bases and J 5 bases; bases outside gene matches: 13. The length of the CDR3 is 17 residues. Per germline, CDR1 SGHAT and CDR2 FQNNGV. CDR3 bases: TGTGCCAGCAGCGCAACATTGGGGACAGGGTACGACAATGAGCAGTTCTTC. Translated, it gives CASSATLGTGYDNEQFF.

This clone occurred a few times. This sequence joins TRBV28 and TRBJ1-1, with D maybe TRBD1 (5 bases). The germline V gene encodes CDR1 MDHEN and CDR2 SYDVKM. This CDR3 is built from 15 residues. V lost 6 bases, J lost 1 base, and 15 bases lay in between. In nucleotides, the CDR3 is TGTGCCAGCAGCGACACCTGGGGGGGGAACACTGAAGCTTTCTTT. Amino acid sequence: CASSDTWGGNTEAFF.

The chain links TRBV7-2 to TRBJ2-5; D is possibly TRBD1 (6 bases). The germline CDR1 and CDR2 sequences are SGHTA and FQGNSA. V was shortened by 3 bases and J by 3 bases, with 8 bases between the two germline ends. This CDR3 has 13 residues. CDR3 DNA: TGTGCCAGCAGCTTTGGACAGAAAGAGACCCAGTACTTC. Its translation is CASSFGQKETQYF.

The gene calls are TRBV10-1 and TRBJ2-5, with 10 positions matching TRBD2. The CDR3 spans 16 residues. Per the germline V gene, CDR1 is WNHNN and CDR2 is SYGVQD (reference sequence). J gave up 5 bases and V 2 bases, and 8 bases lay outside the gene matches. The chain's CDR3 is CASSEISGGAVETQYF. The DNA of the CDR3 is TGCGCCAGCAGTGAGATCAGCGGGGGGGCAGTCGAGACCCAGTACTTC.

In DNA form, the CDR3 reads TGTGCCAGCAGCCTAAGCAGACAGGGGATGAGAGATACGCAGTATTTT. Translating it yields CASSLSRQGMRDTQYF. V and J are TRBV4-2 and TRBJ2-3, with 8 bases fitting TRBD1. V was clipped by 4 bases and J by 5 bases; unmatched bases: 11. Germline V gene lookup returns CDR1 LGHNA and CDR2 YNFKEQ. CDR3 size: 16 residues.

This chain links TRBV7-2 with TRBJ2-1, with 10 nucleotides matching TRBD2. The CDR3 has 15 amino acids. CDR1 SGHTA and CDR2 FQGNSA come from the germline V gene. V gave up 10 bases and J gave up 3 bases; unmatched junction bases: 9. The CDR3 here is CATQLSGGFYNEQFF. CDR3 bases: TGTGCCACCCAACTTAGCGGGGGGTTCTACAATGAGCAGTTCTTC.

This sequence joins TRBV9 and TRBJ2-1, with D hard to call. The CDR3 spans 14 residues. CDR1 is SGDLS and CDR2 is YYNGEE in the germline V gene. The V end was cut by 0 bases, the J end by 8 bases, with 12 bases between. CDR3 sequence: CASSVAAGLDEQFF. CDR3 nucleotide sequence: TGTGCCAGCAGCGTAGCAGCAGGTCTTGATGAGCAGTTCTTC.

This chain joins TRBV3-1 (or the pseudogene TRBV3-2) and TRBJ2-2; 8 bases are a match to TRBD2. CDR1 is LGHDT, CDR2 YNNKEL, per germline (reference sequence). J gave up 7 bases and V 1 base, and 5 bases lay outside the gene matches. The CDR3 runs to 15 residues. The DNA for the CDR3 is TGTGCCAGCAGCCAAGGAGCGGGGGCTGGCGGGGAGCTGTTTTTT. This codes for CASSQGAGAGGELFF.

The chain carries TRBV5-1 and TRBJ1-1; perhaps TRBD1 as D (6 bases). Deletions cut 3 bases from V and 0 bases from J, with 15 bases between. Germline assignment: CDR1 SGHRS and CDR2 YFSETQ. This CDR3 has 16 residues. The CDR3 region is CASSSGVGGLNTEAFF. CDR3 nucleotides: TGCGCCAGCAGCTCAGGTGTAGGGGGTTTGAACACTGAAGCTTTCTTT.

V and J are TRBV7-9 and TRBJ1-2; D gene ambiguous. The germline CDR1 and CDR2 sequences are SEHNR and FQNEAQ (reference sequence). V was cut by 5 bases and J by 1 base, with 11 bases left in between. The CDR3 consists of 14 residues. CDR3 amino acids: CASSSLYGNYGYTF. CDR3 bases: TGTGCCAGCAGCAGTCTCTACGGTAACTATGGCTACACCTTC.